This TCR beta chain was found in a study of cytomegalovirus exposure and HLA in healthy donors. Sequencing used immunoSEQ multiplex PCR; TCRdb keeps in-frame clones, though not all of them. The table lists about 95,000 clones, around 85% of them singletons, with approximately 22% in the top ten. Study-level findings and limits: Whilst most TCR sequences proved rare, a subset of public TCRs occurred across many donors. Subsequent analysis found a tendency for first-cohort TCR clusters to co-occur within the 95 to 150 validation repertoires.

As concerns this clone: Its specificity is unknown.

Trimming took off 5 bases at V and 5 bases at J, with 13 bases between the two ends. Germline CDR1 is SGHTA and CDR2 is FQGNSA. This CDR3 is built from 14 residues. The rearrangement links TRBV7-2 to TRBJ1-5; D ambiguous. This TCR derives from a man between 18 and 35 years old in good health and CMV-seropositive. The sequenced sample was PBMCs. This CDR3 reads CASSAHLNDQPQHF. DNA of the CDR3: TGTGCCAGCAGCGCACACCTGAACGATCAGCCCCAGCATTTT.